The present T cell receptor (beta chain) was sequenced within a study of shared clonotypes between healthy human individuals. Across the whole study: Three plates were used per donor for CD4 naive, three for CD4 memory, two for CD8 naive and one for CD8 memory.

Some clones are missing from TCRdb's copy, which holds only in-frame ones; the method was immunoSEQ multiplex PCR. The sample lists about 2.4 million clones; under 95% were seen once. About this clone itself: Its antigen is not identified.

Study conclusions and caveats: It was observed that 5% to 6.5% of naive CD4 clonotypes were shared across several donors. Across subsets, estimated richness was generally greater for naive than for memory populations.

The source material was naive CD4+ T cells from PBMCs. Subset meaning: CD45RA+ positively selected. The receptor comes from a man aged 18-30 years in good health. Some clones in this sample may be carry-over from other donors' samples.

This chain's CDR3 is CASSQPGLNPSYEQYF. The CDR3 region has the DNA TGTGCCAGCAGCCAGCCAGGCCTCAACCCTTCCTACGAGCAGTACTTC. The chain recombines TRBV11-2 with TRBJ2-7; D remains unclear. CDR3 length: 16 residues. Trimming took 5 bases from V and 1 from J, leaving 18 bases between them. Germline V gives CDR1 SGHAT, CDR2 FQNNGV.